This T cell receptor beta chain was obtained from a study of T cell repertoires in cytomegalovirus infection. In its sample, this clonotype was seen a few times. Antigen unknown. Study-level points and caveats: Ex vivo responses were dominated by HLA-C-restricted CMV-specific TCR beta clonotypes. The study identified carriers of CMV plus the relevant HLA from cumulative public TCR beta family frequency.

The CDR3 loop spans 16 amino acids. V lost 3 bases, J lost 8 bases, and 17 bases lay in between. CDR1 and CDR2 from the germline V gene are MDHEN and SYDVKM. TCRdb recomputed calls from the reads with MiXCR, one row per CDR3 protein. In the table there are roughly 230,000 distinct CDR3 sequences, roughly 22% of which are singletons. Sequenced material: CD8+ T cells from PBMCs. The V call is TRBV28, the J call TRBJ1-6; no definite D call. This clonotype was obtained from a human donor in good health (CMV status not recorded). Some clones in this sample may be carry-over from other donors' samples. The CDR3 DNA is TGTGCCAGCAGTTTTGGCGTGGAAGGGCCCCATTCACCCCTCCACTTT. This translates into CASSFGVEGPHSPLHF.